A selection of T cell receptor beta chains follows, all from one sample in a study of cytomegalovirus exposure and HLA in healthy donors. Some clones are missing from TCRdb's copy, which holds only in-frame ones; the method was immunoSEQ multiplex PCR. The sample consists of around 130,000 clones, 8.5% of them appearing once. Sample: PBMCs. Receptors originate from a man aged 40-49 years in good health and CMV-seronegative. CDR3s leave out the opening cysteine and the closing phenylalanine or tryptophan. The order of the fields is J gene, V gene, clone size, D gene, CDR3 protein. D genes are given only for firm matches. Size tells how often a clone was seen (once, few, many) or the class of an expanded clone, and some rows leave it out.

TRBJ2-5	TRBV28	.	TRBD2	ASTPGGQETQY
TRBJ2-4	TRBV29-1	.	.	SVVGSGTQNIQY
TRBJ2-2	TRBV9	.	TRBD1	ASSAPGQGAITGELF
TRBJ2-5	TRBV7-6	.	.	ASSPGRETQY
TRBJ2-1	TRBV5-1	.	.	ASSLNRLNEQF
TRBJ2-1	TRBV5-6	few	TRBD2	ASSLLAGGRGQF
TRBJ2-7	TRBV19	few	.	ASSMGQTYEQY
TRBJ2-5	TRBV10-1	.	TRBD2	ASDRLAGGPETQY
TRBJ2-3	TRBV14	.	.	ASSQHRESDTQY
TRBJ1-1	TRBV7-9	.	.	ASSSGRVDPEAF
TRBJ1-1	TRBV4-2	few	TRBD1	ASSYRDRADFGTEAF
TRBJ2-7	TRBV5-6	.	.	ASSLVAGDYEQY
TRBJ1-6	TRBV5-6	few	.	ASSWSDYNSPLH
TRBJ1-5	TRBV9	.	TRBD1	ASSVEAGGQPQH
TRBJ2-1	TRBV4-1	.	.	ASSQGGAFPGEQF
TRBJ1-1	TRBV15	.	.	ATSRDRTVEAF
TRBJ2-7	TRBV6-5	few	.	ASSYSIQEGSKMY
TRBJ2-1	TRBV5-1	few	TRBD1	ASSLGGTGRNEQF
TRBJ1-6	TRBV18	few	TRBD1	ASSTDRLGSPLH
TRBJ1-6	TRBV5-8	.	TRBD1	ASSLQYRGLDSPLH
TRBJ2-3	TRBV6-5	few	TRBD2	ASSYSSGGGTDTQY
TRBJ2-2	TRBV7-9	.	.	ASSLAQWINTGELF
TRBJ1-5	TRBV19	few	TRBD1	ASSDYRGSNQPQH
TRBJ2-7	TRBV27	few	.	ASRLTPSYEQY
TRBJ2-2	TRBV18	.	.	ASGSGTGELF
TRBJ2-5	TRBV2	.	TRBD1	ASRPGQGLETQY